The present T cell receptor beta chain was sequenced within a study of radiation and T cells in renal cell carcinoma. Time point in this sample: baseline pretreatment blood. Indicated treatment: 15 Gy SBRT to primary tumor, nephrectomy 4 weeks later. Sequenced by immunoSEQ multiplex PCR; TCRdb stores in-frame clones only, minus some. The data show approximately 120,000 clones, with roughly 85% seen just once and around 3% held by the top ten. About this clone itself: Antigen: not known.

Broader study findings: Without pretreatment biopsies, baseline tumor clonotype presence was undetermined. In blood, top tumor clones expanded by 2 weeks, shrinking by 4.

In germline, CDR1 is SQVTM, CDR2 ANQGSEA. This CDR3 is 16 amino acids long. The sequencing used blood, collected from a patient whose treatment included radiotherapy and nephrectomy. The TCR was taken from a woman aged 60-70 years with renal cell carcinoma. The chain is built from TRBV29-1 and TRBJ2-5, with 12 bases identical to TRBD2. The assigned J gene may be wrong: the sequence end matches TRBJ2-7 better. The CDR3 region has the DNA TGCAGCGCATCCGGGACTAGCGGGCTAGAACTCTACGAGCAGTACTTC. Translation: CSASGTSGLELYEQYF.